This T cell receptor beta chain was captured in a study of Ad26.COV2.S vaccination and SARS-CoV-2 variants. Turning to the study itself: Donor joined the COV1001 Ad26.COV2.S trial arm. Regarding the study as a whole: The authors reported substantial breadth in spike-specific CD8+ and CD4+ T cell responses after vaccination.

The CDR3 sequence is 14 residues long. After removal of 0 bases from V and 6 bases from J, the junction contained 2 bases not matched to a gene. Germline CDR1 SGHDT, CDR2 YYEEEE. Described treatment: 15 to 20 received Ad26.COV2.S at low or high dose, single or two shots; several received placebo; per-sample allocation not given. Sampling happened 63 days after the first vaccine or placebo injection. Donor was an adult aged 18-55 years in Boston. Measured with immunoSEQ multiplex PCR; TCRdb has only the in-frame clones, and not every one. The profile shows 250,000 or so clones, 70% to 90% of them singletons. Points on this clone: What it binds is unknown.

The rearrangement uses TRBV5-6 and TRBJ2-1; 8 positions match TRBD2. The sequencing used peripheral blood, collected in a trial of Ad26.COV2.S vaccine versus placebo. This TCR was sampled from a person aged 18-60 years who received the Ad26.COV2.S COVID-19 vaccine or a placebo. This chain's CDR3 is CASSLAGGFNEQFF. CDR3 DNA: TGTGCCAGCAGCTTGGCGGGGGGGTTCAATGAGCAGTTCTTC.